The clone carrying this TCR beta chain has only a few counts. Its antigen is not identified. In each case, RNA was isolated and then reverse transcribed into cDNA as the sequencing template. Profiling relied on immunoSEQ multiplex PCR, and the TCRdb table lists in-frame clones only, not all of them. The table has approximately 180,000 clones, roughly 60% seen once; the top ten hold 0.85% to 1.3%. As for treatment: oral pan-JAK inhibitor, 5-10 mg twice daily. Collected material from alopecia areata patients comprised lesional scalp punch biopsies and peripheral blood. The sample is drawn from a study of CD8+ T cells in alopecia areata. Study details: Patients in the treated group were given tofacitinib by mouth, 5 to 10 mg twice a day. The study, taken as a whole, reports: On tofacitinib, scalp clonality and expanded CD8+ clones among top 100 fell significantly. Tofacitinib did not eliminate many expanded lesional clones from scalp or blood.

CDR3 length: 15 residues. Trimming cost V 5 bases and J 8 bases, with 16 bases left between them. Per the germline V gene, CDR1 is MDHEN and CDR2 is SYDVKM. The TCR comes from a human donor with alopecia areata. The chain is built from TRBV28 and TRBJ1-6; D uncertain. This specimen consisted of CD4+ T cells sorted from blood, obtained at week 24, from a patient treated with tofacitinib. CDR3 amino acids: CASSVQPVSDSPLHF. The DNA for the CDR3 is TGTGCCAGCAGTGTACAACCAGTCTCCGATTCACCCCTCCACTTT.